Listed below are T cell receptor beta chains from one sample, sequenced in a study of response to subunit inactivated influenza vaccine. TCRdb recomputed calls from the RT-PCR reads with MiXCR, one row per CDR3 protein. The table records about 580,000 distinct CDR3 sequences, 13% to 15% of them present only once. This specimen was PBMCs from blood, taken about 11 days after vaccination. The receptors come from a man aged 45-65 years who received an inactivated influenza vaccine. Both conserved end residues are part of each CDR3. The D gene is left open where the match is weak. A row's size may be missing; if present it is once, few, many or a size class.

TRBD1	many	TRBV3-1	TRBJ2-5	TGTGCCAGCAGCCTCCCGACAGGGAACCAAGAGACCCAGTACTTC	CASSLPTGNQETQYF
TRBD2	NA	TRBV28	TRBJ2-1	TGTGCCAGCAGTTTATTGGTGCTAGCGGGAGTAGGGGGGAATGAGCAGTTCTTC	CASSLLVLAGVGGNEQFF
TRBD1	few	TRBV5-1	TRBJ2-2	TGCGCCAGCAGCTTAGAACCAATCGGACAGGGCGGGACCGGGGAGCTGTTTTTT	CASSLEPIGQGGTGELFF
NA	NA	TRBV11-1	TRBJ2-7	TGTGCCAGCAGCTTAGGGGGGGCAAGTCGCGAGCAGTACTTC	CASSLGGASREQYF
NA	NA	TRBV27	TRBJ2-7	TGTGCCAGCAGTTTATCCCCTACCCCCCACGAGCAGTACTTC	CASSLSPTPHEQYF
TRBD1	few	TRBV10-3	TRBJ2-1	TGTGCCATCCAATCCGGGACAGGCTACAATGAGCAGTTCTTC	CAIQSGTGYNEQFF
TRBD1	NA	TRBV2	TRBJ2-2	TGTGCCAGCAGTGGTTTGGTGGGACAGGGGACCACCGGGGAGCTGTTTTTT	CASSGLVGQGTTGELFF
NA	once	TRBV24-1	TRBJ2-1	TGTGCCACCAGTGATTTATGGGGGGATAATGAGCAGTTCTTC	CATSDLWGDNEQFF
NA	many	TRBV20-1	TRBJ1-1	TGCAGTGCCATCCGGGACCGAGGGACTGAAGCTTTCTTT	CSAIRDRGTEAFF
NA	many	TRBV5-6	TRBJ2-5	TGTGCCAGCAGCTTTTGGGAACAAGAGACCCAGTACTTC	CASSFWEQETQYF
TRBD2	few	TRBV20-1	TRBJ2-7	TGCAGTGCTAGGGGACTAGCGCACTCCTACGAGCAGTACTTC	CSARGLAHSYEQYF
NA	few	TRBV3-1	TRBJ2-5	TGTGCCAGCAGCCAAGATCCCCGACCCACACAAGAGACCCAGTACTTC	CASSQDPRPTQETQYF
NA	many	TRBV14	TRBJ2-3	TGTGCCAGCAGCCAAGGGCCAGCAGGTTTCACAGATACGCAGTATTTT	CASSQGPAGFTDTQYF
NA	NA	TRBV6-2/TRBV6-3	TRBJ1-1	TGTGCCAGCGTAGGGGCAGTTGAGAACACTGAAGCTTTCTTT	CASVGAVENTEAFF
NA	NA	TRBV12-3/TRBV12-4	TRBJ1-6	TGTGCCAGCAGTCCCGGAGGACGGCGGTCACCCCTCCACTTT	CASSPGGRRSPLHF
NA	NA	TRBV28	TRBJ2-7	TGTGCCAGCAGGCAGAAGTGGGAGCAGTACTTC	CASRQKWEQYF
TRBD1	NA	TRBV6-2/TRBV6-3	TRBJ2-7	TGTGCCAGCAGGGGACAGGGGGCTGCTATTACCTACGAGCAGTACTTC	CASRGQGAAITYEQYF
NA	many	TRBV20-1	TRBJ2-1	TGCAGTGCTAGATTGGGGATTTCCTACAATGAGCAGTTCTTC	CSARLGISYNEQFF
NA	NA	TRBV3-1	TRBJ1-1	TGTGCCAGCAGACCCGACAGCCGCGGTGAAGCTTTCTTT	CASRPDSRGEAFF
NA	few	TRBV2	TRBJ1-1	TGTGCCAGCAGTGAAATTCCGGGACAAAGGAACACTGAAGCTTTCTTT	CASSEIPGQRNTEAFF
TRBD1	NA	TRBV20-1	TRBJ2-5	TGCAGTGCAGCAGGGGGTTGGGAGACCCAGTACTTC	CSAAGGWETQYF
NA	many	TRBV12-3/TRBV12-4	TRBJ2-3	TGTGCCAGCAGTCCCCTATTGACAGATACGCAGTATTTT	CASSPLLTDTQYF
NA	few	TRBV12-3/TRBV12-4	TRBJ2-4	TGTGCCAGCAGGCCGGGACTTCTAGCCAAAAACATTCAGTACTTC	CASRPGLLAKNIQYF
TRBD1	NA	TRBV12-3/TRBV12-4	TRBJ1-2	TGTGCCAGCAGTTTTAGGGACAGTCAAACTTCCTATGGCTACACCTTC	CASSFRDSQTSYGYTF
NA	many	TRBV7-9	TRBJ2-2	TGTGCCAGCAGCTTAGCCCGTACTAGTAAGGACGGGGAGCTGTTTTTT	CASSLARTSKDGELFF
NA	NA	TRBV19	TRBJ2-3	TGTGCCAGTAATCCCGCGGGTACGGGTCCCCGGGATACGCAGTATTTT	CASNPAGTGPRDTQYF
NA	NA	TRBV7-2	TRBJ2-3	TGTGCCAGCAGCTTAGTCGGGTCCCCTAGCACAGATACGCAGTATTTT	CASSLVGSPSTDTQYF
NA	NA	TRBV12-3/TRBV12-4	TRBJ2-7	TGTGCCAGCTTGAGACAGACTGAGAGCGAGCAGTACTTC	CASLRQTESEQYF
NA	many	TRBV7-2	TRBJ2-5	TGTGCCAGCAGCTTTTCGTTCGGGGGACAGACCCAGTACTTC	CASSFSFGGQTQYF
NA	NA	TRBV6-2/TRBV6-3	TRBJ2-7	TGTGCCAGCAGTTCTTCTGGGGCAGGTTCCTACGAGCAGTACTTC	CASSSSGAGSYEQYF
NA	many	TRBV4-3	TRBJ2-5	TGCGCCAGCAGCCACGTGAGGGCCTCGGAGACCCAGTACTTC	CASSHVRASETQYF
NA	NA	TRBV12-3/TRBV12-4	TRBJ2-2	TGTGCCAGCAGTCGACAGAGTAACACCGGGGAGCTGTTTTTT	CASSRQSNTGELFF
NA	few	TRBV11-3	TRBJ2-1	TGTGCCAGCAGCTTAGATAAAAGGGGTCACAATGAGCAGTTCTTC	CASSLDKRGHNEQFF
NA	NA	TRBV3-1	TRBJ2-6	TGTGCCAGCAGCCTCGGAAGGGAAGCTGGGGCCAACGTCCTGACTTTC	CASSLGREAGANVLTF
NA	NA	TRBV13	TRBJ1-2	TGTGCCAGCAGCTTACAGGGATCCGATGGCTACACCTTC	CASSLQGSDGYTF
NA	few	TRBV15	TRBJ2-2	TGTGCCACCAGCAGAGATTTAGTGACTCGTAACACCGGGGAGCTGTTTTTT	CATSRDLVTRNTGELFF
NA	NA	TRBV20-1	TRBJ1-4	TGCAGTGCTAGAGATCGGATGGGGCGAACTAATGAAAAACTGTTTTTT	CSARDRMGRTNEKLFF
NA	few	TRBV12-3/TRBV12-4	TRBJ1-5	TGTGCCAGCAGAAATCCGGGTCAGCCCCAGCATTTT	CASRNPGQPQHF
NA	few	TRBV5-1	TRBJ1-1	TGCGCCAGCAGCGGGATGGGACGGAACACTGAAGCTTTCTTT	CASSGMGRNTEAFF
TRBD1	NA	TRBV7-2	TRBJ1-2	TGTGCCAGCAGCTGGAAACAGGGGGCGTTGGGTGGCTACACCTTC	CASSWKQGALGGYTF
TRBD1	NA	TRBV5-5	TRBJ1-2	TGTGCCAGCAGCTTGGGGGCCCGGGACAGGGGAAACTATGGCTACACCTTC	CASSLGARDRGNYGYTF
NA	many	TRBV7-2	TRBJ1-4	TGTGCCAGCAGCCCTGACGCCGGTTGGGAAAAACTGTTTTTT	CASSPDAGWEKLFF
NA	few	TRBV4-2	TRBJ2-6	TGTGCCAGCAGCCAAGATGGGACGGTACCGAGCTCTGGGGCCAACGTCCTGACTTTC	CASSQDGTVPSSGANVLTF
NA	NA	TRBV6-1	TRBJ1-4	TGTGCCAGCAGTTGGGATGAAAAACTGTTTTTT	CASSWDEKLFF
TRBD2	NA	TRBV5-1	TRBJ2-3	TGCGCCAGCAGCTTACGGACTAGCGGGGGATCAACAGATACGCAGTATTTT	CASSLRTSGGSTDTQYF
TRBD2	many	TRBV11-2	TRBJ2-3	TGTGCCAGCAGCATTTCCGGACTAGCGGGGGTCCTAGATACGCAGTATTTT	CASSISGLAGVLDTQYF
TRBD1	NA	TRBV11-2	TRBJ1-5	TGTGCCAGCAGCTTATTTGGATACAGGGGGCGCGGAGATCAGCCCCAGCATTTT	CASSLFGYRGRGDQPQHF
NA	NA	TRBV4-2	TRBJ2-2	TGTGCCATGGGCCCCAGGCCCCTCTGCACAGGGTACACCGGGGAGCTGTTTTTT	CAMGPRPLCTGYTGELFF
NA	many	TRBV3-1	TRBJ1-1	TGTGCCAGCAGCCAAGGGGGCAGGAACACTGAAGCTTTCTTT	CASSQGGRNTEAFF
TRBD2	NA	TRBV6-1	TRBJ2-5	TGTGCCAGCAGGTTCGGGGGGATGGCTAAAGAGACCCAGTACTTC	CASRFGGMAKETQYF
TRBD2	few	TRBV20-1	TRBJ2-7	TGCAGTGCTAGAGCCAGCGGGAGGGCCCACGAGCAGTACTTC	CSARASGRAHEQYF